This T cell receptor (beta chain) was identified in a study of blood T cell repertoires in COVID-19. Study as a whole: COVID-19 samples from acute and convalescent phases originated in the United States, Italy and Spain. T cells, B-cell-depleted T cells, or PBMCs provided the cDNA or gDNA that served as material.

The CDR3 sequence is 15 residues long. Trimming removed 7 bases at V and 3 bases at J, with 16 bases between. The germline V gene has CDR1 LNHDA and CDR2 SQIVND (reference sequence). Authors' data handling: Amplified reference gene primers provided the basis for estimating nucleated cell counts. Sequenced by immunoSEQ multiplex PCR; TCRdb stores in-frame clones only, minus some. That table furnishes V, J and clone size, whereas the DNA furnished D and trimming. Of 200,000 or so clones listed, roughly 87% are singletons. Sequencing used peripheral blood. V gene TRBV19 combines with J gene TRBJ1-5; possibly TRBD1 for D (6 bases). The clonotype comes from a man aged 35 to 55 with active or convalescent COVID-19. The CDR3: CASTPYRDPNQPQHF. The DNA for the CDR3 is TGTGCCAGTACACCATACAGGGATCCCAATCAGCCCCAGCATTTT.